This T cell receptor beta chain emerged from a study of T cell responses to AZD1222 COVID-19 vaccine. Whether given at about 4 or about 12 weeks, second doses were pooled. Using immunoSEQ multiplex PCR, the repertoire was profiled, and TCRdb retains in-frame clones only, with some absent. Found here are 100,000 or so clones, over 75% of them singletons; the top ten hold 5.5%. V lost 5 bases to trimming and J lost 5 bases, with 16 bases between them. The length of the CDR3 is 14 residues. CDR1 and CDR2 (germline): SGHDT, YYEEEE. The clonotype was recovered from an adult who received the AZD1222 COVID-19 vaccine. The chain recombines TRBV5-6 with TRBJ1-1, with TRBD1 as a possible D gene (6 bases). Sample: peripheral blood, taken 28 days after the second AZD1222 dose. The CDR3 spells CASSPRGRKTEAFF. The CDR3 DNA follows: TGTGCCAGCAGTCCCAGGGGACGCAAAACTGAAGCTTTCTTT.